This T cell receptor beta chain derives from a study of blood T cell repertoires in COVID-19. The data were produced by immunoSEQ multiplex PCR, yet TCRdb's version contains in-frame clones alone and is incomplete. The data contain 60,000 to 75,000 clones, 70% to 90% of them seen just once; the ten biggest clones take up roughly 7.2%. The germline CDR1 and CDR2 sequences are SGHRS and YFSETQ. The CDR3 is 13 amino acids. The trim removed 5 bases at V and 3 bases at J, leaving 3 bases unmatched. This chain uses TRBV5-1 with TRBJ1-1, with 8 bases identical to TRBD1. The sample comprised peripheral blood. The clonotype originates from a man between 60 and 75 years old with acute or convalescent COVID-19. CDR3 amino acids: CASSLQGDTEAFF. CDR3 DNA: TGCGCCAGCAGTTTACAGGGGGACACTGAAGCTTTCTTT.